This T cell receptor beta chain originates from a study of cytomegalovirus exposure and HLA in healthy donors (dated by TCRdb to about 2017). Regarding the research as a whole: In an earlier analysis of 450 to 750 of the donors, less than 350 Gb of sequence data and some 100 million unique TCR beta sequences from about 179 million T cells were reported. HLA typing included class I and class II loci at four-digit resolution. Among 350 to 400 genotyped donors of the cohort, an average of around 240,000 unique TCR beta nucleotide sequences were sequenced per donor, roughly 18% of them non-productive. An earlier analysis of nearly 600 of the donors applied high-throughput TCR beta sequencing to assess whether each TCR beta V gene segment acted as functional or pseudogenic. The study aimed to test whether cataloging public T cell receptors could reveal signatures of past pathogen exposure. Along with the approximately 620-subject first cohort, a separate validation cohort of over 90 different subjects was used. The later analysis used no new phenotypic data to find candidate immune exposures, relying instead on TCR beta sequences and their occurrence across donors. Of the roughly 400 genotyped donors, 81% were placed in the genetic ancestry cluster associated with self-reported Caucasian donors. All discovery cohort repertoires had been generated on a single sequencing platform. To predict cytomegalovirus infection status, the study combined high-throughput TCR immunosequencing, statistical association of individual TCRs with disease status, and machine learning. Around 320 gigabases of sequencing data and roughly 90 million unique TCR sequences were included in an early release covering around 600 HLA-typed donors. In a later analysis, previously published TCR beta repertoires from 550 to 700 donors were re-analyzed and high-resolution HLA genotyping was added so that TCR occurrence patterns could be studied. A few DR-DQ haplotypes were handled as single units for association and clustering because linkage in the cohort was strong. The study profiled the T cell repertoires of fewer than 850 subjects by immunosequencing and related them to cytomegalovirus serostatus. Typing coverage differed by locus: A, B, C, DRB1 and DQB1 were typed in roughly 620-640 donors, DQA1 in around 500, DPA1 in 606, and DPB1 in about 450. A later genetic analysis took genome-wide SNP genotypes for about 65% of the roughly 670 donors and used that subset as a discovery cohort. Alongside the repertoire data, information on donor age, sex, ethnicity and CMV serostatus was compiled. Paper-wide results and their limitations: Some IMGT-functional V segments, including TRBV6-2 and TRBV6-3, could not be told apart with the 87-base-pair reads, so those segments were excluded. According to a later genetic analysis, donors in an Asian-associated ancestry cluster had fewer N-insertions in productive TCRs than the approximately 630-donor mean. In a later analysis, several top co-occurrence clusters were reported to appear linked to parvovirus B19, influenza, CMV and Epstein-Barr virus. Linkage disequilibrium might explain the correlated functional status among segregating V segments, but an unknown experimental factor could not be excluded. A later analysis found that TCR association rates varied across HLA loci, with DRB1 alleles showing the most associated TCRs and HLA-C alleles the fewest. Because counts were too low, seventeen rarely observed V segments, including chromosome 9 orphons, were left out of the earlier analysis of 500 to 750 of the donors. Because HLA typing was unavailable for some donors at each locus, only the typed subset was used in association tests. A total of roughly 160 TCR beta chains were listed by the study as associated with cytomegalovirus. Only TCR beta chains were sequenced in this cohort, and the absence of alpha or paired-chain data limited detectable features. Compared with equally common non-associated chains, HLA-associated TCR beta chains in a later analysis were more clonally expanded and had lower generation probabilities. According to a later analysis, most CMV-associated TCR beta chains appeared to be HLA-restricted, and the HLA associations seemed to be driven largely by CMV exposure. A later analysis associated 16,951 TCR beta sequences with specific HLA alleles at a false discovery rate of 0.05. Roughly uniform sequencing depth across donors was assumed in presence/absence analyses, although this assumption may not hold. Assigning TCR associations to individual alleles was difficult when HLA alleles, especially DR and DQ, strongly co-occurred. Most TCR sequences were seen in very few donors, while some public TCRs were found in many individuals. V-gene and J-gene trimming of TCR beta chains was associated with a missense DCLRE1C variant in a later genetic analysis, and the association was replicated in an independent cohort. The sequencing pipeline was judged likely to have produced a cluster of highly shared sequence variants as a technical artifact. A few of the identified cytomegalovirus-associated TCR beta chains were confirmed in vitro to be specific for cytomegalovirus antigens. The authors suggested that the approach could potentially be generalized to other disease states and immunological phenotypes. In both the original and validation cohorts, the classifier was reported to diagnose cytomegalovirus status with high specificity and sensitivity. For the cohort, immune exposure information was limited to CMV serostatus. A further reported finding was that TCR beta sequences accurately predicted the HLA-A and HLA-B alleles for most subjects in the first cohort. In an earlier analysis of approximately 600 of the donors, most TCR beta V segments were observed in productive rearrangements about 90% or about 30% of the time, broadly matching IMGT annotations.

The cohort was made up of approximately 700 healthy bone marrow donors. At the time of sampling, all cohort members were nominally healthy, though unrecorded immune exposures were likely present. The donor tested CMV seropositive and was one of the 289 seropositive cohort members. A peripheral blood sample was collected from each donor, and TCR beta sequencing was performed on peripheral blood mononuclear cells. Genomic DNA was extracted from the blood cell samples with the Qiagen DNeasy Blood Extraction Kit. Concerning this clone: What antigen it recognizes has not been identified. No qualities accompany the bases; no much larger clone lies one base away.

Inclusive of the bounding cysteine and phenylalanine, the CDR3 is 15 residues long. Only the CDR3 portion is preserved as DNA: 45 bases, with reading frame beginning at the first base. The junction shows trimming of 4 bases on V and 2 bases on J, and the gene matches do not reach 1 base of it. CDR1 and CDR2, looked up from the germline V gene, are LGHNA and YSLEER. Libraries were constructed by the immunoSEQ multiplex PCR assay. For the multiplex PCR, a mixture combining 60 forward primers for TCR Vbeta segments and 13 reverse primers for TCR Jbeta segments was used. The CDR3 region of rearranged TCR beta genes was amplified from genomic DNA by a multiplex PCR assay. The Illumina HiSeq System was used to sequence the amplified TCR beta libraries as 87-base-pair reads. From the authors' description of their analysis: A later analysis tallied around 87 million unique TCR beta chains across the 610 or so repertoires, and around 12 million of those chains were shared by two or more donors. To remove PCR and sequencing errors, raw reads were error-corrected and collapsed into unique sequences using a nearest-neighbor algorithm that merged closely related sequences. Alignment of CDR3 sequences to IMGT reference sequences was used to assign V, D and J gene segments. For a sequence to be retained, a match of at least six nucleotides to both a V gene segment and a J gene segment was required. A rearrangement counted as productive if the CDR3 had no stop codons and remained in frame with V and J, and every other rearrangement counted as non-productive. Following IMGT convention, CDR3 was defined as the stretch from the second conserved V-encoded cysteine to the conserved J-encoded phenylalanine. Sequences without an unambiguous match to a single V gene segment were excluded from the earlier analysis of about 600 of the donors. An earlier analysis of 587 of the donors called V segments functional above 56.7% productive rearrangements and segregating when the between-donor standard deviation exceeded 5%. A statistical classification framework was built to diagnose cytomegalovirus status from the catalog of TCR beta chain sequences. V and J gene assignment, in a later analysis, came from comparing TCR nucleotide sequences with IMGT/GENE-DB human TR gene sequences. Using the TCRdist pipeline, a later analysis assigned CDR3 sequences along with most-parsimonious VDJ recombination scenarios. In a later analysis, each TCR beta chain was defined by its CDR3 amino acid sequence together with its V-gene family, and reads lacking a unique V-gene family were excluded. In a later analysis, some 600 highly shared, low-generation-probability nucleotide sequences were removed to address suspected cross-contamination and a sequencing artifact. A later analysis calculated a clonal expansion index for each public chain from normalized within-repertoire ranks of inferred template counts. In a later analysis, generation probabilities were computed with a VDJ recombination model fitted to out-of-frame rearrangements, and the resulting probabilities were checked against IGoR. In a later analysis, hypergeometric tests were used to score TCR-TCR, TCR-HLA and TCR-CMV co-occurrence, with a repertoire-size bias correction applied to TCR pairs. In a later analysis, false discovery rates were estimated by permuting HLA or CMV assignments 20 times. In a later analysis, co-occurring TCRs were grouped using DBSCAN, with TCRdist sequence similarity added in when clustering inside HLA-allele-positive subsets. Repertoires with fewer than 30,000 or more than 120,000 public chains, plus five repertoires with anomalous nucleotide sharing, were excluded from co-occurrence clustering. TCRdb's version of the immuneACCESS table is confined to in-frame rearrangements and falls short of the full clone set. An unresolved V gene accounts for under half of the shortfall where checked; the remainder is of unknown origin. V and J calls and clone size come straight from that table; D and trimming were deduced from the DNA. This sample is represented by 190,000 or so clones; 79% of them were singletons. The leading ten clones occupy roughly 1.5% of the sample.

The sequence was collected from a girl aged 5-17 years in good health and CMV-seropositive. The source material was PBMCs. Recombination joined TRBV4-3 with TRBJ1-5; a stretch of 11 junction bases matches TRBD1. The CDR3 has the sequence CASSRGQGGNQPQHF. The nucleotide sequence is given as TGCGCCAGCAGCCGGGGACAGGGGGGCAATCAGCCCCAGCATTTT.